This T cell receptor (beta chain) was captured by sequencing in a study of blood T cell repertoires in COVID-19 (dated by TCRdb to the early 2020s). About the investigation overall: Collaborator samples came from the United States, Italy and Spain and covered acute and convalescent phases of COVID-19. The material from the prospective study consisted of cDNA or gDNA derived from T cells, B-cell-depleted T cells, or PBMCs. Deeply sampled blood TCRbeta repertoires from subjects exposed to, actively infected with, or recovered from COVID-19 were included in the dataset. A freely available public database, intended as a resource for researchers studying the immune response to SARS-CoV-2, is where the repertoires were released. Samples came from the ongoing ImmuneRACE study (first 160 participants) plus 1,254 subjects from 6 global collaborators. The sample metadata nearly always contained a de-identified subject ID, COVID-19 status, age in years and sex. Where available, HLA class I and class II types were taken from metadata supplied by the sample provider and were not determined by assay-based typing. The study at large found these results: The amount of clinical and demographic metadata varied by source and participant and was provided uncurated.

TCRbeta CDR3 regions were amplified from genomic DNA using the immunoSEQ Assay, a bias-controlled multiplex PCR. In the authors' own workflow: The number of nucleated cells in each sample was estimated by amplification of reference gene primers within the assay. Sequence reads were collapsed and filtered to measure the absolute abundance of every unique TCRbeta CDR3 rearrangement. For each sample, productive Simpson clonality was calculated as the square root of Simpson's diversity index across productive rearrangements. TCRdb stores this immuneACCESS table with in-frame sequences only. Part of the clones is absent; in the studies checked, under half of the shortfall reflects unresolved V genes, and no reason is known for the rest. For V, J and clone size, that table is used; D and trimming come from the DNA. The sample data list 350,000 or so clones, and around nine tenths of these were observed just once. The top ten clonotypes cover approximately 1% of the sample.

From the germline V gene, CDR1 is SQVTM and CDR2 is ANQGSEA. At the junction V is shortened by 3 bases and J by 10 bases; bases outside the gene matches: 6. Counted from cysteine to phenylalanine, this CDR3 has 14 amino acids. The sequence is cut down to CDR3 DNA, 42 bases in frame from base 1. Participants in the prospective study were enrolled through a virtual design, were aged roughly 18 to 90 years, and lived in 24 United States geographic areas. To assign participants to cohorts, the prospective study relied on clinical history that participants themselves reported in a screening survey and a study questionnaire. A participant counted as exposed if, within 2 weeks of entering the study, that participant had been in contact with someone who had a PCR-confirmed or clinician-diagnosed COVID-19 case. In the prospective study, mobile phlebotomists collected whole blood, serum and a nasopharyngeal or oropharyngeal swab from each participant. Additional blood draws and questionnaires over an approximately 2-month period could optionally be provided by prospective study participants. Before DNA extraction, prospective study blood samples were shipped either frozen or at room temperature.

Comments on this clone: Its cognate antigen has yet to be identified. Per-base quality was not reported, and no clone a single base away is much larger than it.

The chain employs TRBV29-1 and TRBJ2-1; TRBD2 lines up with 13 middle nucleotides. The sequencing input was PBMCs or T cells enriched from blood (not recorded which). The origin of this receptor is a young woman who had been exposed to COVID-19. The DNA sequence is given as TGCAGCGTTGATGGGTCACTAGCGGGAGGGGAGCAGTTCTTC. It specifies CSVDGSLAGGEQFF.